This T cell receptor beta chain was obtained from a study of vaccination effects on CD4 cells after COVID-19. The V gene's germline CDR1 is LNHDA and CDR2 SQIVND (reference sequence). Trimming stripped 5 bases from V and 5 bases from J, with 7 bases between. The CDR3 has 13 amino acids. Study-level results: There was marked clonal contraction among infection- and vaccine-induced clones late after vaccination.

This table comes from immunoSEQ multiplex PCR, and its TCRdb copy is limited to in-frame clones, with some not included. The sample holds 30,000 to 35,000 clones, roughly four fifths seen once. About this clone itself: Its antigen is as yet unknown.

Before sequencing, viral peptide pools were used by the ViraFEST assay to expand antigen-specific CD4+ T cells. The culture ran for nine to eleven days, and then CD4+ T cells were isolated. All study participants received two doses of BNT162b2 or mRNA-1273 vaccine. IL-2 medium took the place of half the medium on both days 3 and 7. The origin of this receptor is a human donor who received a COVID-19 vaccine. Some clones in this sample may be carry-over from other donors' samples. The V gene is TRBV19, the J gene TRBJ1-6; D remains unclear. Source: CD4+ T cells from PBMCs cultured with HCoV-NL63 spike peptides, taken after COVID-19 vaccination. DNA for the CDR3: TGTGCCAGTAGTTTCAGAGATAATTCACCCCTCCACTTT. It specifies CASSFRDNSPLHF. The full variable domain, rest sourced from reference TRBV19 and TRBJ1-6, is DGGITQSPKYLFRKEGQNVTLSCEQNLNHDAMYWYRQDPGQGLRLIYYSQIVNDFQKGDIAEGYSVSREKKESFPLTVTSAQKNPTAFYLCASSFRDNSPLHFGNGTRLTVT.